Given below is one TCR beta chain in context. V shed 1 base, J shed 4 bases, and the junction held 5 bases outside the gene matches. The germline V gene has CDR1 LGHNA and CDR2 YSLEER. This CDR3 is 16 amino acids long. This specimen comes from a study of blood T cell repertoires in COVID-19. Whole-study context: The analysed material was cDNA or gDNA that came from T cells, B-cell-depleted T cells, or PBMCs.

The authors' processing: Quantification of nucleated cells was approximated via reference gene primer amplification. TCRdb's copy holds only in-frame clones and misses some; the assay was immunoSEQ multiplex PCR. The V and J calls and the clone size are those of that table, but D and trimming were determined from the DNA. This repertoire shows approximately 26,000 clones, more than 65% found once; its top ten account for around 32%. Material: peripheral blood. The TCR sequence derives from a human donor in a cohort sampled during active COVID-19. The chain has TRBV4-3 and TRBJ2-3; 10 bases map to TRBD1. This CDR3 reads CASSQGQGARADTQYF. CDR3 sequence (DNA): TGCGCCAGCAGCCAAGGACAGGGGGCTAGGGCAGATACGCAGTATTTT.